The 25 T cell receptor beta chains in this list originate from one sample, sequenced in a study of cytomegalovirus exposure and HLA in healthy donors. The primer mix had 60 Vbeta and 13 Jbeta primers. Assay used: immunoSEQ multiplex PCR; TCRdb lists only in-frame clones, some missing. This sample yields about 160,000 clones, of which roughly 72% are seen a single time; roughly 7.1% belongs to the top ten. Sequencing was performed on PBMCs. The receptors were sampled from a middle-aged man in good health and CMV-seropositive.

The rearrangement links TRBV7-2 to TRBJ1-1; D gene uncertain. This CDR3 comprises 14 residues. Looked up from germline, CDR1 is SGHTA and CDR2 is FQGNSA. The V end lost 1 base, the J end lost 0 bases, and 6 bases lay between the germline ends. CDR3 nucleotides: TGTGCCAGCAGCTTAGTATCCGTGAACACTGAAGCTTTCTTT. Encoded protein: CASSLVSVNTEAFF.

This rearrangement joins TRBV6-5 to TRBJ1-1, with TRBD1 matching 7 bases. The length of the CDR3 is 15 residues. The V and J ends lost 5 bases and 5 bases, in that order; junction bases with no gene match: 11. CDR1 is MNHEY and CDR2 is SVGAGI in the germline V gene. The CDR3 here is CASSAGDRVRTEAFF. The CDR3 region has the DNA TGTGCCAGCAGTGCAGGTGACAGGGTAAGGACTGAAGCTTTCTTT.

This chain uses TRBV2 with TRBJ2-7; D gene unclear. The V end was cut by 5 bases, the J end by 3 bases, with 17 bases between. The CDR3 has 15 residues. Germline-derived CDR1 and CDR2 are SNHLY and FYNNEI. In DNA, the CDR3 is TGTGCCAGCAGTCCCCCGCAGGTGATAATCTACGAGCAGTACTTC. This gives the protein CASSPPQVIIYEQYF. Supplemented by reference TRBV2 and TRBJ2-7, the full variable domain reads EPEVTQTPSHQVTQMGQEVILRCVPISNHLYFYWYRQILGQKVEFLVSFYNNEISEKSEIFDDQFSVERPDGSNFTLKIRSTKLEDSAMYFCASSPPQVIIYEQYFGPGTRLTVT.

Turning to this clone: The same CDR3 can be traced to other DNA sequences in this sample. The CDR3 region has the DNA TGTGCCTGGACACGGGGGACTGAAGCTTTCTTT. This sequence encodes CAWTRGTEAFF. The V gene is TRBV30, the J gene TRBJ1-1; D might be TRBD1 (5 bases). This CDR3 is 11 amino acids long. Trimming stripped 4 bases from V and 5 bases from J, with 8 bases between. The germline V gene encodes CDR1 GTSNPN and CDR2 SVGIG (reference sequence).

The J gene is TRBJ1-2, the V gene TRBV6-5; D gene ambiguous. The germline V and J ends were trimmed by 6 bases and 0 bases, with 8 bases remaining between them. From germline, CDR1 is MNHEY and CDR2 SVGAGI. The length of the CDR3 is 13 residues. CDR3 residues: CASRRQANYGYTF. Here the CDR3 DNA reads TGTGCCAGCAGACGCCAGGCTAACTATGGCTACACCTTC.

The chain uses TRBV6-5 and TRBJ1-5, with D maybe TRBD1 (6 bases). The ends were cut back, 6 bases at V and 0 bases at J, with 12 bases in the middle. In germline, CDR1 is MNHEY, CDR2 SVGAGI. The CDR3 is made up of 15 amino acids. CDR3 loop: CASSRTAYSNQPQHF. The CDR3 nucleotides read TGTGCCAGCAGCCGGACAGCTTATAGCAATCAGCCCCAGCATTTT.

The V call is TRBV7-3, the J call TRBJ2-5; TRBD1 matches at 9 bases. CDR1 SGHTA and CDR2 FQGTGA come from the germline V gene. This CDR3 is 15 amino acids long. Germline trimming cut 6 bases from V and 5 bases from J; bases unmatched to any gene: 10. The DNA of the CDR3 is TGTGCCAGCAGTCGGGACAGGGCCAAGGGGGAGACCCAGTACTTC. Protein: CASSRDRAKGETQYF.

V usage is TRBV7-9 and J usage is TRBJ1-1; no clear D. The CDR3 runs to 15 residues. Trimming removed 0 bases from V and 0 bases from J, with 8 bases in between. Germline CDR1 and CDR2: SEHNR and FQNEAQ (reference sequence). In DNA form, the CDR3 reads TGTGCCAGCAGCTTAGCGGGCCAGATGAACACTGAAGCTTTCTTT. Protein product: CASSLAGQMNTEAFF.

This chain joins TRBV11-2 and TRBJ2-4; 8 nucleotides line up with TRBD1. Germline V gene lookup returns CDR1 SGHAT and CDR2 FQNNGV. V shed 5 bases and J 3 bases; nucleotides not matched to a gene: 3. The CDR3 loop spans 14 amino acids. CDR3 nucleotide sequence: TGTGCCAGCAGCCTGGACAGGGTCAAAAACATTCAGTACTTC. Translating gives CASSLDRVKNIQYF.

This rearrangement joins TRBV2 to TRBJ2-5; 7 bases are a match to TRBD1. The germline V gene encodes CDR1 SNHLY and CDR2 FYNNEI. The ends lost 7 bases at V and 5 bases at J; junction bases unmatched: 4. The CDR3 consists of 12 residues. Written as DNA, the CDR3 is TGTGCCAGCACCGGGACAGCTGAGACCCAGTACTTC. It is translated as CASTGTAETQYF.

This clone was counted between two and nine times. This rearrangement joins TRBV9 to TRBJ2-1, with 12 bases matching TRBD2. V shed 1 base and J 5 bases; nucleotides not matched to a gene: 4. Germline V CDR1 and CDR2: SGDLS, YYNGEE. CDR3 length equals 16 residues. The CDR3 DNA sequence: TGTGCCAGCAGCGTACAAGGACTAGCGGGGAACAATGAGCAGTTCTTC. Its translation: CASSVQGLAGNNEQFF.

The V call is TRBV7-2, the J call TRBJ2-7; D gene ambiguous. This CDR3 contains 13 residues. Between the trimmed V and J ends, which lost 4 bases and 4 bases, there was a span of 11 bases. Germline CDR1 reads SGHTA; CDR2 reads FQGNSA. The CDR3 DNA reads TGTGCCAGCAGCTCCCTCCCTAGGTACGAGCAGTACTTC. It specifies CASSSLPRYEQYF.

This clone was found once. J is TRBJ1-5 and V is TRBV6-6; D not certain. Trimming took off 5 bases at V and 3 bases at J, with 8 bases between the two ends. This CDR3 region has 13 residues. Germline V gene sequence: CDR1 MNHNY, CDR2 SVGAGI (reference sequence). The CDR3 protein is CASSRLLNQPQHF. For the CDR3, the DNA is TGTGCCAGCAGTCGGTTACTCAATCAGCCCCAGCATTTT.

The genes are TRBV5-4 and TRBJ2-5; 7 nucleotides match TRBD1. J gave up 4 bases and V 4 bases, and 7 bases lay outside the gene matches. The CDR3 spans 14 residues. Germline V gives CDR1 SGHNT, CDR2 YYREEE (reference sequence). In nucleotides, the CDR3 is TGTGCCAGCAGCAGTAAACAGGGGAGAGAGACCCAGTACTTC. This translates into CASSSKQGRETQYF.

The V gene is TRBV30, the J gene TRBJ1-5; possibly TRBD1 for D (6 bases). CDR1 GTSNPN and CDR2 SVGIG come from the germline V gene (reference sequence). This CDR3 is built from 14 residues. V dropped 4 bases and J dropped 6 bases, with 16 bases sitting between them. The chain's CDR3 is CAWTDTGTGQPQHF. Written as DNA, the CDR3 is TGTGCCTGGACCGATACAGGGACCGGTCAGCCCCAGCATTTT.

The chain couples TRBV5-1 to TRBJ2-2; 8 bases match TRBD1. Germline CDR1 and CDR2: SGHRS and YFSETQ. This CDR3 has 17 residues. V lost 4 bases to trimming and J lost 2 bases; unmatched junction nucleotides: 10. In DNA form, the CDR3 reads TGCGCCAGCAGCCTCCCCCCGGGACAGGCAAACACCGGGGAGCTGTTTTTT. Amino acids: CASSLPPGQANTGELFF.

The chain recombines TRBV4-2 with TRBJ2-7, with 7 nucleotides matching TRBD2. The CDR3 sequence is 14 residues long. V lost 0 bases to trimming and J lost 5 bases; unmatched junction nucleotides: 4. The V gene's germline CDR1 is LGHNA and CDR2 YNFKEQ. The CDR3 region is CASSQEETSNEQYF. The CDR3, as DNA: TGTGCCAGCAGCCAAGAGGAGACTAGCAACGAGCAGTACTTC.

This clone was counted only a few times. The rearrangement links TRBV11-2 to TRBJ1-1; 8 bases fit TRBD1. J was trimmed by 5 bases and V by 5 bases; bases with no gene match: 10. CDR3 length: 15 residues. CDR1 is SGHAT, CDR2 FQNNGV, per germline. CDR3 DNA: TGTGCCAGCAGCACCCCCAGGGGGCAAAGAACTGAAGCTTTCTTT. Its protein product is CASSTPRGQRTEAFF. Complete variable domain (other parts from reference TRBV11-2 and TRBJ1-1): EAGVAQSPRYKIIEKRQSVAFWCNPISGHATLYWYQQILGQGPKLLIQFQNNGVVDDSQLPKDRFSAERLKGVDSTLKIQPAKLEDSAVYLCASSTPRGQRTEAFFGQGTRLTVV.

The chain is built from TRBV5-1 and TRBJ2-7; 8 nucleotides agree with TRBD2. Per germline, CDR1 SGHRS and CDR2 YFSETQ. V shed 0 bases, J shed 4 bases, and the junction held 6 bases outside the gene matches. CDR3 length: 15 amino acids. DNA for the CDR3: TGCGCCAGCAGCTTGGAGGCGGCTAGCGGGTACGAGCAGTACTTC. It encodes CASSLEAASGYEQYF.

The chain carries TRBV6-5 and TRBJ1-5; no definite D call. Trimming shortened V by 4 bases and J by 1 base, and 5 bases separated the two germline ends. CDR1 MNHEY and CDR2 SVGAGI come from the germline V gene. CDR3 length: 13 residues. This CDR3 reads CASSWRSNQPQHF. The CDR3 DNA reads TGTGCCAGCAGTTGGAGAAGCAATCAGCCCCAGCATTTT.

The chain combines TRBV27 with TRBJ1-5; no definite D call. V lost 5 bases and J lost 4, with 18 bases in between. The CDR3 length is 16 residues. Per germline, CDR1 MNHEY and CDR2 SMNVEV (reference sequence). The CDR3 sequence: CASSDADRGGNQPQHF. The CDR3 region has the DNA TGTGCCAGCAGTGACGCGGACCGGGGAGGAAATCAGCCCCAGCATTTT.

The rearrangement uses TRBV21-1 and TRBJ1-5. TRBV21-1 is tagged as a pseudogene. The CDR3 totals 15 residues. CDR3 residues: CASSIPTTYNQPQHF. The CDR3 DNA reads as TGTGCCAGCAGCATTCCAACCACTTACAATCAGCCCCAGCATTTT.

This chain links TRBV21-1 with TRBJ2-7; the table's D gene call, TRBD2, was not cross checked with the DNA. TRBV21-1 is shown as a pseudogene. This CDR3 has 19 residues. The CDR3 sequence is CASSRDPGTSGGPSYEQYF. CDR3 DNA sequence: TGTGCCAGCAGCCGTGACCCCGGGACTAGCGGGGGGCCCTCCTACGAGCAGTACTTC.

A few counts support this clone. The chain has TRBV5-1 and TRBJ2-1; 8 bases match TRBD2. The CDR3 loop spans 14 amino acids. V gave up 0 bases and J gave up 5 bases; unmatched junction bases: 1. In germline, CDR1 is SGHRS, CDR2 YFSETQ. CDR3 residues: CASSLALADNEQFF. In DNA, the CDR3 is TGCGCCAGCAGCTTGGCACTAGCGGACAATGAGCAGTTCTTC. Drawing the rest from reference TRBV5-1 and TRBJ2-1, the complete variable domain is KAGVTQTPRYLIKTRGQQVTLSCSPISGHRSVSWYQQTPGQGLQFLFEYFSETQRNKGNFPGRFSGRQFSNSRSEMNVSTLELGDSALYLCASSLALADNEQFFGPGTRLTVL.

V and J are TRBV5-1 and TRBJ2-2, with 7 bases that match TRBD1. Germline V lookup: CDR1 SGHRS, CDR2 YFSETQ. The V and J ends lost 0 bases and 6 bases, in that order; junction bases with no gene match: 17. The CDR3 has 19 residues. The chain's CDR3 is CASSLEGQTYYRLAGELFF. In DNA form, the CDR3 reads TGCGCCAGCAGCTTGGAGGGACAGACTTACTACCGGCTAGCCGGGGAGCTGTTTTTT.